Presented here are 22 T cell receptor beta chains from one specimen sequenced in a study of cytomegalovirus exposure and HLA in healthy donors. The PCR made use of 60 Vbeta and 13 Jbeta primers. Sequencing used immunoSEQ multiplex PCR; TCRdb keeps in-frame clones, though not all of them. This table has just over 150,000 clones, approximately 81% appearing once. The sample comprised PBMCs. All receptors derive from a woman between 18 and 30 years old in good health and CMV-seronegative.

The J gene is TRBJ1-2, the V gene TRBV19, with 7 positions matching TRBD1. V shed 5 bases and J 3 bases; nucleotides not matched to a gene: 9. CDR1 is LNHDA and CDR2 is SQIVND in the germline V gene (reference sequence). The CDR3 spans 15 residues. This CDR3 is CASSSPTGLYYGYTF. CDR3 DNA: TGTGCCAGTAGTTCCCCGACAGGGCTCTACTATGGCTACACCTTC.

J is TRBJ2-1 and V is TRBV12-5; TRBD2 matches at 14 bases. Trimming removed 1 base from V and 4 bases from J; junction bases left unmatched: 9. This CDR3 spans 19 amino acids. Germline V CDR1 and CDR2: LGHNT, FRNRAP. CDR3: CASGLAGLAGAGSYNEQFF. In DNA, the CDR3 is TGTGCTAGTGGTTTGGCGGGACTAGCGGGAGCGGGTTCTTACAATGAGCAGTTCTTC.

In the case of this clone: A junction boundary mismatches the germline segment, possibly from a read error. The V call is TRBV2, the J call TRBJ1-2; 7 bases agree with TRBD1. The CDR3 loop spans 12 amino acids. Germline assignment: CDR1 SNHLY and CDR2 FYNNEI. The CDR3 nucleotides read TGTGCCAGCAGTCCGACAGGGTATACTCCTTCCTTC. As protein: CASSPTGYTPSF.

The CDR3: CAWRTGPNQPQHF. CDR3 nucleotides: TGTGCCTGGAGGACAGGGCCCAATCAGCCCCAGCATTTT. The chain has TRBV30 and TRBJ1-5, with 7 bases fitting TRBD1. V gave up 3 bases and J gave up 3 bases; unmatched junction bases: 2. This CDR3 spans 13 amino acids. CDR1 is GTSNPN and CDR2 is SVGIG in the germline V gene (reference sequence). Combining the CDR3 with reference TRBV30 and TRBJ1-5 gives the whole variable domain SQTIHQWPATLVQPVGSPLSLECTVEGTSNPNLYWYRQAAGRGLQLLFYSVGIGQISSEVPQNLSASRPQDRQFILSSKKLLLSDSGFYLCAWRTGPNQPQHFGDGTRLSIL.

This chain uses TRBV19 with TRBJ2-5, with 7 bases fitting TRBD1. With 9 bases clipped from V and 2 bases from J, the junction kept 3 bases outside the gene matches. The germline CDR1 and CDR2 sequences are LNHDA and SQIVND (reference sequence). CDR3 size: 12 residues. The CDR3 protein is CARRGQQETQYF. Written as DNA, the CDR3 is TGTGCCAGGAGGGGACAGCAAGAGACCCAGTACTTC.

The chain uses TRBV21-1 and TRBJ1-2; the D call TRBD1 from the table was never checked on the DNA. TRBV21-1 is a documented pseudogene. The length of the CDR3 is 13 residues. CDR3 region: CAGSKGSFYGYTF. CDR3 bases: TGTGCCGGCAGCAAGGGCTCTTTCTATGGCTACACCTTC.

The rearrangement uses TRBV29-1 and TRBJ2-1; 14 bases fit TRBD2. Germline V CDR1 and CDR2: SQVTM, ANQGSEA. J was trimmed by 7 bases and V by 2 bases; bases with no gene match: 4. CDR3 length: 15 residues. CDR3 residues: CSVEWGLAGVNEQFF. In DNA, the CDR3 is TGCAGCGTTGAATGGGGACTAGCGGGAGTAAATGAGCAGTTCTTC.

The rearrangement uses TRBV4-3 and TRBJ2-5, with D possibly being TRBD2 (7 bases). CDR3 size: 19 residues. Trimming stripped 0 bases from V and 11 bases from J, with 31 bases between. Germline CDR1 is LGHNA and CDR2 is YSLEER. Here the CDR3 reads CASSQDLFGGKTGAGEQYF. The DNA for the CDR3 is TGCGCCAGCAGCCAAGATTTATTCGGGGGGAAGACGGGGGCGGGTGAGCAGTACTTC.

The V gene is TRBV28, the J gene TRBJ1-2; maybe TRBD1 (6 bases). The CDR3 length is 15 residues. CDR1 MDHEN and CDR2 SYDVKM come from the germline V gene. Trimming removed 1 base from V and 4 bases from J, with 13 bases in between. The chain's CDR3 is CASSLSLSGAYGYTF. In DNA, the CDR3 is TGTGCCAGCAGTTTATCCCTATCAGGGGCCTATGGCTACACCTTC.

The chain couples TRBV5-4 to TRBJ2-2, with 10 positions matching TRBD2. This CDR3 comprises 16 residues. V shed 1 base, J shed 1 base, and the junction held 1 base outside the gene matches. The germline V gene encodes CDR1 SGHNT and CDR2 YYREEE (reference sequence). In nucleotides, the CDR3 is TGTGCCAGCAGCTTGAGACTAGCGGGGAACACCGGGGAGCTGTTTTTT. It encodes CASSLRLAGNTGELFF.

The chain uses TRBV2 and TRBJ1-6, with D possibly matching TRBD1 (6 bases). There are 18 residues in the CDR3. Trimming took 3 bases from V and 10 from J, leaving 25 bases between them. The germline CDR1 and CDR2 sequences are SNHLY and FYNNEI. The CDR3 region has the DNA TGTGCCAGCAGTGAGGGGGGATTTCCTGGGGGGGCAGAATCACCCCTCCACTTT. Protein sequence: CASSEGGFPGGAESPLHF.

The chain employs TRBV11-2 and TRBJ2-3; 8 bases agree with TRBD2. The CDR3 has 17 amino acids. Germline loops: CDR1 SGHAT, CDR2 FQNNGV. V shed 1 base, J shed 4 bases, and the junction held 10 bases outside the gene matches. This CDR3 is CASSLVGQRESPDTQYF. CDR3 nucleotide sequence: TGTGCCAGCAGCTTAGTTGGGCAGCGGGAGTCCCCAGATACGCAGTATTTT. Full variable domain (remainder filled in from reference TRBV11-2 and TRBJ2-3): EAGVAQSPRYKIIEKRQSVAFWCNPISGHATLYWYQQILGQGPKLLIQFQNNGVVDDSQLPKDRFSAERLKGVDSTLKIQPAKLEDSAVYLCASSLVGQRESPDTQYFGPGTRLTVL.

The J gene is TRBJ1-4, the V gene TRBV14; D may be TRBD1 (6 bases). V lost 4 bases, J lost 7 bases, and 13 bases lay in between. CDR3 length: 14 residues. The germline CDR1 and CDR2 sequences are SGHDN and FVKESK. The CDR3 nucleotides are TGTGCCAGCAGCCGGTTAGGGGGGGTTGAAAAACTGTTTTTT. Its translation: CASSRLGGVEKLFF.

The genes are TRBV6-5 and TRBJ2-7; 13 bases map to TRBD2. In germline, CDR1 is MNHEY, CDR2 SVGAGI. With V trimmed by 4 bases and J by 4 bases, 7 bases remained unmatched. This CDR3 region has 16 residues. The CDR3 reads CASSSSGLAGPYEQYF. The DNA of the CDR3 is TGTGCCAGCAGTTCGTCGGGACTAGCGGGACCGTACGAGCAGTACTTC.

This sequence joins TRBV5-1 and TRBJ1-5; TRBD1 matches 12 bases. V shed 7 bases and J 7 bases; nucleotides not matched to a gene: 15. Germline V lookup: CDR1 SGHRS, CDR2 YFSETQ. The CDR3 is 17 amino acids. The CDR3 loop reads CASYFYGTGGRRQPQHF. CDR3 bases: TGCGCCAGCTATTTCTATGGGACAGGGGGCAGGAGACAGCCCCAGCATTTT. Drawing the rest from reference TRBV5-1 and TRBJ1-5, the complete variable domain is KAGVTQTPRYLIKTRGQQVTLSCSPISGHRSVSWYQQTPGQGLQFLFEYFSETQRNKGNFPGRFSGRQFSNSRSEMNVSTLELGDSALYLCASYFYGTGGRRQPQHFGDGTRLSIL.

Notes on this clone: Its ends do not fully match the called genes, so a read error is possible. The CDR3 DNA is TGTTCCAGCAGCTTAGTATCGGGGGGGCCAGTGGATGAGCAGTTCTTC. This encodes CSSSLVSGGPVDEQFF. V gene TRBV7-9 combines with J gene TRBJ2-1, with 8 bases aligning to TRBD2. CDR1 and CDR2 from the germline V gene are SEHNR and FQNEAQ (reference sequence). The CDR3 runs 16 residues.

This clone was seen once. The chain combines TRBV30 with TRBJ2-1, with TRBD2 matching 13 bases. This CDR3 contains 13 residues. V dropped 2 bases and J dropped 15; count of bases not matched to a gene: 7. CDR1 is GTSNPN, CDR2 SVGIG, per germline (reference sequence). In DNA, the CDR3 is TGTGCCTGGAGTTCTTCGACTAGCGGGAGGCTGTTCTTC. Protein: CAWSSSTSGRLFF.

This chain links TRBV9 with TRBJ2-7; tentatively, D is TRBD2 (6 bases). This CDR3 comprises 17 residues. V lost 0 bases and J lost 0, with 16 bases in between. From germline, CDR1 is SGDLS and CDR2 YYNGEE. In nucleotides, the CDR3 is TGTGCCAGCAGCGTAGGGTTGGGGCGGGACCGCTCCTACGAGCAGTACTTC. This translates into CASSVGLGRDRSYEQYF. Filled out from reference TRBV9 and TRBJ2-7, the complete variable domain reads DSGVTQTPKHLITATGQRVTLRCSPRSGDLSVYWYQQSLDQGLQFLIQYYNGEERAKGNILERFSAQQFPDLHSELNLSSLELGDSALYFCASSVGLGRDRSYEQYFGPGTRLTVT.

The chain links TRBV6-5 to TRBJ1-4; the D gene is possibly TRBD1 (6 bases). Germline-derived CDR1 and CDR2 are MNHEY and SVGAGI. The CDR3 sequence is 14 residues long. With 4 bases removed from V and 5 bases from J, the gap between germline ends came to 11 bases. DNA of the CDR3: TGTGCCAGCAGTTCCACGGGGGGCAATGAAAAACTGTTTTTT. Its protein is CASSSTGGNEKLFF.

The chain has TRBV18 and TRBJ2-5, with a weak D call TRBD1 (5 bases). This CDR3 contains 15 residues. Trimming took 0 bases from V and 3 from J, leaving 11 bases between them. Germline CDR1 is KGHSH and CDR2 is LQKENI. In DNA form, the CDR3 reads TGTGCCAGCTCACCACCCGGACAAGGGGAAGAGACCCAGTACTTC. As protein: CASSPPGQGEETQYF.

In its sample, this clone was seen once. V and J are TRBV28 and TRBJ2-5; 7 positions match TRBD1. CDR1 MDHEN and CDR2 SYDVKM come from the germline V gene. The junction had 7 bases not matched to a gene; V was cut back by 5 bases and J by 4 bases. The CDR3 is 14 residues long. CDR3 residues: CASSLPTGPETQYF. For the CDR3, the DNA is TGTGCCAGCAGTCTCCCGACAGGGCCAGAGACCCAGTACTTC. The complete variable domain, with remaining parts taken from reference TRBV28 and TRBJ2-5, reads DVKVTQSSRYLVKRTGEKVFLECVQDMDHENMFWYRQDPGLGLRLIYFSYDVKMKEKGDIPEGYSVSREKKERFSLILESASTNQTSMYLCASSLPTGPETQYFGPGTRLLVL.

The chain joins TRBV4-1 to TRBJ2-7; D is undetermined. The germline V gene has CDR1 MGHRA and CDR2 YSYEKL. Trimming cost V 0 bases and J 6 bases, with 12 bases left between them. This CDR3 has 14 residues. The CDR3 is CASSQDPTQVEQYF. The CDR3 DNA reads TGCGCCAGCAGCCAAGATCCCACCCAGGTCGAGCAGTACTTC.